These 21 T cell receptor beta chains share one sample of origin, sequenced in a study of shared clonotypes between healthy human individuals (dated by TCRdb to the early 2020s). Library creation used the immunoSEQ multiplex PCR assay. Not all clones reach the TCRdb copy of this immuneACCESS table, which keeps in-frame sequences only. Checked studies attribute under half of the gap to unresolved V genes and leave the rest unexplained. In this sample the table shows about 2 million clones, 95% of which occur a single time. The ten largest clones capture 0.13% of the sample. Sample: naive CD4+ T cells sorted from blood. The label giving this sample's cell subset or site can be read as: CD45RA+ positively selected. These receptors originate from a young man in good health.

This chain connects TRBV27 to TRBJ1-6; 8 bases match TRBD1. J lost 0 bases, V lost 6 bases, and 7 bases had no gene match. The CDR3 sequence is 17 residues long. From germline, CDR1 is MNHEY and CDR2 SMNVEV (reference sequence). For the CDR3, the DNA is TGTGCCAGCAGCCGGACAGGGCTGGACTCCTATAATTCACCCCTCCACTTT. Its translation is CASSRTGLDSYNSPLHF.

The chain joins TRBV11-2 to TRBJ1-2; the D gene is possibly TRBD1 (5 bases). The CDR3 covers 13 residues. Germline V gene lookup returns CDR1 SGHAT and CDR2 FQNNGV. V was clipped by 5 bases and J by 5 bases, with 12 bases between them. The CDR3 loop is CASSMGPGYGYTF. The CDR3 DNA reads as TGTGCCAGCAGCATGGGACCAGGTTATGGCTACACCTTC.

This rearrangement joins TRBV11-2 to TRBJ2-5; D may be TRBD1 or TRBD2 (5 bases each). This CDR3 has 15 amino acids. Germline CDR1 and CDR2: SGHAT and FQNNGV. Trimming left V 5 bases short and J 5 bases short, with 18 bases between. The CDR3 sequence is CASSPGDGLRETQYF. In DNA, the CDR3 is TGTGCCAGCAGCCCCGGGGACGGGCTCAGGGAGACCCAGTACTTC.

This clone was picked up one time. One end of the junction is discordant with germline, which a read error may explain. J is TRBJ2-7 and V is TRBV7-9; no reliable D call. CDR3 length: 9 amino acids. Germline CDR1 reads SEHNR; CDR2 reads FQNEAQ (reference sequence). CDR3 coding DNA: TGTGCCAGCAGCCCTTCAGGTGCGTTC. Translating gives CASSPSGAF.

The chain is built from TRBV5-1 and TRBJ2-7, with D perhaps matching TRBD1 (6 bases). The length of the CDR3 is 14 residues. Trimming took off 4 bases at V and 3 bases at J, with 14 bases between the two ends. Germline V gene lookup returns CDR1 SGHRS and CDR2 YFSETQ. The DNA of the CDR3 is TGCGCCAGCAGCCCTGGACAGAGTTACTACGAGCAGTACTTC. It yields the protein CASSPGQSYYEQYF.

The chain combines TRBV19 with TRBJ2-7; D ambiguous. The CDR3 loop spans 13 amino acids. Trimming pared 8 bases from V and 7 bases from J, leaving 18 bases between. Germline V gives CDR1 LNHDA, CDR2 SQIVND (reference sequence). CDR3 residues: CASGQAANGEQYF. The CDR3 nucleotides are TGTGCCAGTGGCCAGGCGGCCAACGGGGAGCAGTACTTC.

The J gene is TRBJ2-7, the V gene TRBV5-6; D is unclear. The CDR3 has 13 residues. CDR1 is SGHDT and CDR2 is YYEEEE in the germline V gene. V was cut by 6 bases and J by 7 bases, with 17 bases left in between. CDR3 residues: CASTMVGIREQYF. CDR3 in DNA: TGTGCCAGCACGATGGTTGGGATTAGAGAGCAGTACTTC.

Note on this clone: Within the sample, other DNA sequences also encode this same CDR3. The chain has TRBV27 and TRBJ1-5; tentatively, D is TRBD1 (5 bases). Germline CDR1 is MNHEY and CDR2 is SMNVEV (reference sequence). The CDR3 length is 14 residues. Deletions cut 2 bases from V and 1 base from J, with 6 bases between. DNA for the CDR3: TGTGCCAGCAGTTTAGGGGGGAGCAATCAGCCCCAGCATTTT. Its protein product is CASSLGGSNQPQHF.

Of note for this clone: The sample carries other DNA sequences with the same CDR3. The chain has TRBV19 and TRBJ2-5; unclear D gene. Germline values: CDR1 LNHDA, CDR2 SQIVND (reference sequence). Between the trimmed V and J ends, which lost 2 bases and 2 bases, there was a span of 6 bases. The CDR3 spans 13 residues. CDR3 loop: CASSISRQETQYF. CDR3 coding DNA: TGTGCCAGTAGTATATCCAGACAAGAGACCCAGTACTTC.

The chain combines TRBV10-3 with TRBJ1-3; TRBD1 agrees at 7 bases. Losses at the gene ends were 10 bases for V and 4 bases for J; bases not matched to a gene: 4. Germline values: CDR1 ENHRY, CDR2 SYGVKD. The CDR3 sequence is 12 residues long. CDR3 protein: CATGTEGNTIYF. The CDR3 DNA is TGTGCCACCGGGACAGAAGGAAACACCATATATTTT.

V gene TRBV30 combines with J gene TRBJ1-2; TRBD1 aligns across 7 bases. The junction had 17 bases not matched to a gene; V was cut back by 3 bases and J by 7 bases. Germline V gene sequence: CDR1 GTSNPN, CDR2 SVGIG (reference sequence). CDR3 length equals 16 residues. CDR3 DNA: TGTGCCTGGAGCGAGTCCCCCTCGAGGGGGCGGAGTGGCTACACCTTC. The encoded protein is CAWSESPSRGRSGYTF.

This clone was found once. This chain uses TRBV5-6 with TRBJ2-1; no clear D. V gave up 1 base and J gave up 10 bases, with 9 bases separating them. CDR1 and CDR2 (germline): SGHDT, YYEEEE. The CDR3 extends over 12 amino acids. The CDR3 DNA is TGTGCCAGCAGCTTGCCCGCGCAAGAGCAGTTCTTC. Encoded protein: CASSLPAQEQFF.

In this sample, this clone turned up once. V is TRBV29-1 and J is TRBJ2-1, with 11 positions matching TRBD2. This CDR3 spans 12 amino acids. V lost 4 bases to trimming and J lost 13 bases; unmatched junction nucleotides: 6. From germline, CDR1 is SQVTM and CDR2 ANQGSEA. Written as DNA, the CDR3 is TGCAGCGTTGCTACGACTAGCGGGACTCAGTTCTTC. This encodes CSVATTSGTQFF.

This clone has more than one count but fewer than ten. The chain couples TRBV28 to TRBJ1-2, with unresolved D. The length of the CDR3 is 14 residues. Trimming left V 7 bases short and J 8 bases short, with 20 bases between. From germline, CDR1 is MDHEN and CDR2 SYDVKM. The CDR3 DNA reads TGTGCCAGCAAGTCCGGATGGACGTTGGACGGCTACACCTTC. Protein sequence: CASKSGWTLDGYTF.

DNA of the CDR3: TGTGCCAGCGGGGGCAGCGCCACAGATACGCAGTATTTT. It yields the protein CASGGSATDTQYF. The J gene is TRBJ2-3, the V gene TRBV11-2, with D tentatively TRBD1 (6 bases). There are 13 residues in the CDR3. Germline V CDR1 and CDR2: SGHAT, FQNNGV. V was cut by 8 bases and J by 2 bases, with 11 bases left in between.

The chain combines TRBV28 with TRBJ2-2; TRBD1 agrees at 8 bases. Germline loops: CDR1 MDHEN, CDR2 SYDVKM. This CDR3 has 16 residues. V lost 4 bases and J lost 1; bases outside the gene matches: 5. CDR3 protein: CASSSQGAWNTGELFF. The DNA for the CDR3 is TGTGCCAGCAGTTCGCAGGGGGCATGGAACACCGGGGAGCTGTTTTTT. Supplemented by reference TRBV28 and TRBJ2-2, the full variable domain reads DVKVTQSSRYLVKRTGEKVFLECVQDMDHENMFWYRQDPGLGLRLIYFSYDVKMKEKGDIPEGYSVSREKKERFSLILESASTNQTSMYLCASSSQGAWNTGELFFGEGSRLTVL.

V and J are TRBV7-9 and TRBJ1-3, with a weak D call TRBD1 (5 bases). Germline CDR1 is SEHNR and CDR2 is FQNEAQ (reference sequence). CDR3 size: 17 residues. Between the trimmed V and J ends, which lost 1 base and 2 bases, there was a span of 15 bases. CDR3 coding DNA: TGTGCCAGCAGCTTAGGGCGGGGCCCTAATACTGGAAACACCATATATTTT. As protein: CASSLGRGPNTGNTIYF.

V and J are TRBV4-1 and TRBJ1-5; weak D call: TRBD1 (6 bases). Germline-derived CDR1 and CDR2 are MGHRA and YSYEKL. V was pared by 2 bases and J by 4 bases, with 12 bases between. The CDR3 runs to 15 residues. The CDR3 DNA sequence: TGCGCCAGCAGCCAATATCACAGGGAAAATCAGCCCCAGCATTTT. Translating it yields CASSQYHRENQPQHF.

This chain joins TRBV7-9 and TRBJ2-7; 10 nucleotides agree with TRBD2. J gave up 4 bases and V 1 base, and 1 base lay outside the gene matches. This CDR3 is built from 14 residues. The germline gives CDR1 SEHNR, CDR2 FQNEAQ (reference sequence). The CDR3 DNA is TGTGCCAGCAGCTTAGAGACTAGCGGGTACGAGCAGTACTTC. This codes for CASSLETSGYEQYF. Full variable domain (outside the CDR3, taken from reference TRBV7-9 and TRBJ2-7): DTGVSQNPRHKITKRGQNVTFRCDPISEHNRLYWYRQTLGQGPEFLTYFQNEAQLEKSRLLSDRFSAERPKGSFSTLEIQRTEQGDSAMYLCASSLETSGYEQYFGPGTRLTVT.

The chain recombines TRBV27 with TRBJ1-4; 7 positions agree with TRBD1. Germline assignment: CDR1 MNHEY and CDR2 SMNVEV (reference sequence). This CDR3 has 15 amino acids. V shed 5 bases and J 2 bases; nucleotides not matched to a gene: 5. Here the CDR3 reads CASSPTGRTNEKLFF. For the CDR3, the DNA is TGTGCCAGCAGTCCGACAGGGAGGACTAATGAAAAACTGTTTTTT.

This chain uses TRBV18 with TRBJ1-4; D unclear. Trimming removed 3 bases from V and 0 bases from J, with 11 bases in between. In germline, CDR1 is KGHSH, CDR2 LQKENI. The CDR3 loop spans 16 amino acids. The CDR3 DNA is TGTGCCAGCTCACCCTATAGTAGCGCAACTAATGAAAAACTGTTTTTT. It encodes CASSPYSSATNEKLFF.